These 30 T cell receptor beta chains share one sample of origin, sequenced in a study of T cells after posttransplantation cyclophosphamide. Produced via immunoSEQ multiplex PCR; TCRdb's table is partial and in-frame only. The sample yields 12,000 to 15,000 clones, around four fifths seen once. Source material: memory CD4+ T cells sorted from PBMCs. The receptor source for this set is a man aged 50 to 59.

The chain recombines TRBV7-9 with TRBJ2-2; TRBD1 might be the D (5 bases). Germline V CDR1 and CDR2: SEHNR, FQNEAQ (reference sequence). The CDR3 length is 14 residues. The V gene lost 5 bases and the J gene lost 3 bases, with 10 bases spanning the gap. The CDR3 sequence is CASSKTRDTGELFF. The CDR3 DNA reads TGTGCCAGCAGCAAAACCAGGGACACCGGGGAGCTGTTTTTT. The entire variable domain, with the rest obtained from reference TRBV7-9 and TRBJ2-2, is as follows: DTGVSQNPRHKITKRGQNVTFRCDPISEHNRLYWYRQTLGQGPEFLTYFQNEAQLEKSRLLSDRFSAERPKGSFSTLEIQRTEQGDSAMYLCASSKTRDTGELFFGEGSRLTVL.

The rearrangement joins TRBV19 to TRBJ2-5; 7 bases agree with TRBD1. Per the germline V gene, CDR1 is LNHDA and CDR2 is SQIVND (reference sequence). The length of the CDR3 is 13 residues. Trimming removed 3 bases from V and 4 bases from J; junction bases left unmatched: 2. CDR3 sequence (DNA): TGTGCCAGTAGTATCAGGGGGAGAGAGACCCAGTACTTC. It codes for CASSIRGRETQYF.

CDR3 in DNA: TGTGCCAGCAGCCCAGGGGCTAGTGTCTACAATGAGCAGTTCTTC. It codes for CASSPGASVYNEQFF. The chain couples TRBV7-3 to TRBJ2-1, with D possibly TRBD1 on 6 matching bases. CDR3 length: 15 residues. Germline V CDR1 and CDR2: SGHTA, FQGTGA. Trimming stripped 5 bases from V and 3 bases from J, with 14 bases between.

The rearrangement joins TRBV5-4 to TRBJ2-3, with 7 bases identical to TRBD2. The V segment lost 4 bases and the J segment 2 bases; nucleotides outside the gene matches: 4. The CDR3 has 14 amino acids. Looked up from germline, CDR1 is SGHNT and CDR2 is YYREEE (reference sequence). The CDR3 nucleotides are TGTGCCAGCAGCCGCAGCGGGGACACAGATACGCAGTATTTT. Translating it yields CASSRSGDTDTQYF.

This clone has more than one count but fewer than ten. The V call is TRBV5-1, the J call TRBJ2-2, with D possibly matching TRBD1 (6 bases). This CDR3 contains 17 residues. The germline V gene has CDR1 SGHRS and CDR2 YFSETQ. V was cut by 4 bases and J by 1 base, with 17 bases left in between. CDR3 loop: CASSPGTPRLNTGELFF. The CDR3 coding sequence is TGCGCCAGCAGCCCCGGGACACCAAGATTGAACACCGGGGAGCTGTTTTTT.

The rearrangement uses TRBV5-6 and TRBJ2-1, with 8 bases fitting TRBD2. V shed 3 bases, J shed 9 bases, and the junction held 14 bases outside the gene matches. The CDR3 runs 16 residues. Germline V gene sequence: CDR1 SGHDT, CDR2 YYEEEE. CDR3 nucleotides: TGTGCCAGCAGCTGGTTAGCGGGACCATCGGGGGGTGAGCAGTTCTTC. The encoded protein is CASSWLAGPSGGEQFF.

V gene TRBV11-2 combines with J gene TRBJ2-1, with 7 bases that match TRBD1. J gave up 1 base and V 5 bases, and 5 bases lay outside the gene matches. The germline CDR1 and CDR2 sequences are SGHAT and FQNNGV. This CDR3 comprises 15 residues. The CDR3 protein is CASSARQGSYNEQFF. CDR3 bases: TGTGCCAGCAGCGCCCGACAGGGATCCTACAATGAGCAGTTCTTC. The variable domain in full, completed from reference TRBV11-2 and TRBJ2-1, reads EAGVAQSPRYKIIEKRQSVAFWCNPISGHATLYWYQQILGQGPKLLIQFQNNGVVDDSQLPKDRFSAERLKGVDSTLKIQPAKLEDSAVYLCASSARQGSYNEQFFGPGTRLTVL.

The chain has TRBV4-2 and TRBJ2-1, with 10 bases that match TRBD2. CDR1 is LGHNA and CDR2 is YNFKEQ in the germline V gene. CDR3 size: 17 residues. V lost 1 base to trimming and J lost 7 bases; unmatched junction nucleotides: 10. CDR3: CASSQGAGGPVSNEQFF. DNA for the CDR3: TGTGCCAGCAGCCAAGGAGCGGGGGGGCCGGTTTCAAATGAGCAGTTCTTC.

The chain employs TRBV11-2 and TRBJ2-7, with 7 bases lining up with TRBD1. V trimming: 0 bases; J trimming: 3 bases; junction bases outside the gene matches: 5. In germline, CDR1 is SGHAT, CDR2 FQNNGV. This CDR3 spans 15 amino acids. This CDR3 reads CASSLDPRGSYEQYF. CDR3 nucleotide sequence: TGTGCCAGCAGCTTAGATCCCAGGGGGAGCTACGAGCAGTACTTC.

Here the CDR3 DNA reads TGTGCCAGCAGCTCCGGAGCGGGAGGGCACGAGCAGTACTTC. It specifies CASSSGAGGHEQYF. The rearrangement joins TRBV9 to TRBJ2-7; TRBD2 aligns across 10 bases. Germline CDR1 and CDR2: SGDLS and YYNGEE. The CDR3 length is 14 residues. V gave up 4 bases and J gave up 5 bases; unmatched junction bases: 6. Together with reference TRBV9 and TRBJ2-7, the CDR3 gives the full variable domain: DSGVTQTPKHLITATGQRVTLRCSPRSGDLSVYWYQQSLDQGLQFLIQYYNGEERAKGNILERFSAQQFPDLHSELNLSSLELGDSALYFCASSSGAGGHEQYFGPGTRLTVT.

This clone has only a few counts. V is TRBV19 and J is TRBJ2-2, with TRBD2 identical over 9 bases. The length of the CDR3 is 12 residues. Germline CDR1 LNHDA, CDR2 SQIVND (reference sequence). CDR3 region: CAAGGFTGELFF. The DNA of the CDR3 is TGTGCGGCGGGAGGGTTCACCGGGGAGCTGTTTTTT.

The CDR3 nucleotides read TGCGCCAGCACTACTAGCGGGGGCTCCTACGAGCAGTACTTC. It is translated as CASTTSGGSYEQYF. The gene calls are TRBV10-2 and TRBJ2-7; 11 bases agree with TRBD2. The trim removed 7 bases at V and 0 bases at J, leaving 2 bases unmatched. The CDR3 consists of 14 residues. Germline CDR1 is WSHSY and CDR2 is SAAADI.

The chain carries TRBV6-1 and TRBJ1-1; 7 bases map to TRBD1. Germline V lookup: CDR1 MNHNS, CDR2 SASEGT. The CDR3 sequence is 14 residues long. V was pared by 8 bases and J by 4 bases, with 10 bases of the junction left unmatched. The CDR3 DNA reads TGTGCCAGCGTGCAGGGTACAGGGGTCACTGAAGCTTTCTTT. It yields the protein CASVQGTGVTEAFF.

The chain links TRBV7-9 to TRBJ2-5, with 10 nucleotides matching TRBD2. This CDR3 is 14 amino acids long. CDR1 and CDR2 from the germline V gene are SEHNR and FQNEAQ (reference sequence). V gave up 5 bases and J gave up 5 bases; unmatched junction bases: 5. The CDR3 DNA sequence: TGTGCCAGCAGCACGGGACTAGCGTTGGAGACCCAGTACTTC. Translated, it gives CASSTGLALETQYF.

The CDR3, as DNA: TGTGCCAGCAGCCGACAGGGGATCGGACTAGGGTTGCAGTATTTT. Protein: CASSRQGIGLGLQYF. This chain links TRBV6-5 with TRBJ2-3; TRBD1 is a possible D gene (8 bases). V dropped 6 bases and J dropped 11 bases, with 24 bases sitting between them. CDR3 length equals 15 residues. In germline, CDR1 is MNHEY, CDR2 SVGAGI.

The J gene is TRBJ2-1, the V gene TRBV7-2; 13 bases align to TRBD2. Per the germline V gene, CDR1 is SGHTA and CDR2 is FQGNSA. With V trimmed by 1 base and J by 4 bases, 1 base remained unmatched. CDR3 length: 16 residues. The CDR3 loop is CASSLGTSGGYNEQFF. The CDR3 DNA reads TGTGCCAGCAGCTTAGGGACTAGCGGGGGATACAATGAGCAGTTCTTC.

This clone turned up a few times. The J gene is TRBJ1-2, the V gene TRBV6-1; a possible D gene is TRBD1 (6 bases). The V end was cut by 8 bases, the J end by 4 bases, with 14 bases between. This CDR3 is 13 amino acids long. Per germline, CDR1 MNHNS and CDR2 SASEGT. The CDR3 reads CASLGTSPYGYTF. The CDR3 DNA sequence: TGTGCCAGCTTAGGGACAAGTCCCTATGGCTACACCTTC.

This chain connects TRBV6-1 to TRBJ2-5; TRBD2 aligns across 8 bases. This CDR3 comprises 14 residues. The J segment lost 5 bases and the V segment lost 4 bases, leaving 6 bases of the junction unmatched. Germline CDR1 MNHNS, CDR2 SASEGT. The chain's CDR3 is CASSVNPGGETQYF. CDR3 DNA sequence: TGTGCCAGCAGTGTCAATCCGGGGGGGGAGACCCAGTACTTC.

The chain employs TRBV7-2 and TRBJ1-2, with D uncertain. This CDR3 region has 13 residues. Per germline, CDR1 SGHTA and CDR2 FQGNSA. The ends were cut back, 3 bases at V and 6 bases at J, with 11 bases in the middle. The CDR3 loop reads CASSLRRADGYTF. Here the CDR3 DNA reads TGTGCCAGCAGCTTGAGGAGGGCAGATGGCTACACCTTC.

CDR3 coding DNA: TGTGCCAGCAGTCGTACGTCCGGGACAGGGCGCCTTAATTCACCCCTCCACTTT. Translated: CASSRTSGTGRLNSPLHF. V gene TRBV7-2 combines with J gene TRBJ1-6; 9 bases match TRBD1. The germline V gene encodes CDR1 SGHTA and CDR2 FQGNSA. The CDR3 covers 18 residues. V lost 6 bases and J lost 6; bases outside the gene matches: 15. Full variable domain (rest looked up from reference TRBV7-2 and TRBJ1-6): GAGVSQSPSNKVTEKGKDVELRCDPISGHTALYWYRQSLGQGLEFLIYFQGNSAPDKSGLPSDRFSAERTGGSVSTLTIQRTQQEDSAVYLCASSRTSGTGRLNSPLHFGNGTRLTVT.

A single count supports this clone. The chain is built from TRBV4-1 and TRBJ1-2; D possibly corresponds to TRBD1 (6 bases). V was pared by 1 base and J by 7 bases, with 19 bases between. This CDR3 has 16 amino acids. Germline CDR1 is MGHRA and CDR2 is YSYEKL. Here the CDR3 DNA reads TGCGCCAGCAGCCAAGCAGGAGGGAGGGGGTTCGGTGGCTACACCTTC. The encoded protein is CASSQAGGRGFGGYTF.

The chain uses TRBV9 and TRBJ2-3, with TRBD2 identical over 7 bases. This CDR3 is 14 amino acids long. CDR1 SGDLS and CDR2 YYNGEE come from the germline V gene. The junction had 4 bases not matched to a gene; V was cut back by 1 base and J by 5 bases. The CDR3 is CASSVRGGLDTQYF. Written as DNA, the CDR3 is TGTGCCAGCAGCGTACGCGGGGGATTAGATACGCAGTATTTT.

The chain combines TRBV9 with TRBJ2-3; D might be TRBD2 (6 bases). V gave up 3 bases and J gave up 0 bases, with 8 bases separating them. Germline assignment: CDR1 SGDLS and CDR2 YYNGEE. The CDR3 consists of 14 residues. In DNA form, the CDR3 reads TGTGCCAGCAGCGAAGGGACTAGCACAGATACGCAGTATTTT. Amino acids: CASSEGTSTDTQYF.

V is TRBV7-9 and J is TRBJ1-2; no firm D call. From germline, CDR1 is SEHNR and CDR2 FQNEAQ (reference sequence). The CDR3 runs to 15 residues. Trimming removed 8 bases from V and 4 bases from J, with 20 bases in between. CDR3 sequence reads: CASDGIGRLPYGYTF. CDR3 nucleotide sequence: TGTGCCAGCGACGGGATTGGGAGGCTCCCCTATGGCTACACCTTC.

The CDR3 region has the DNA TGTGCCACCAGCAGAGATCGCGGAGGTTCCTCTGGGGCCAACGTCCTGACTTTC. This codes for CATSRDRGGSSGANVLTF. This chain uses TRBV15 with TRBJ2-6; a weak D match, TRBD2 (5 bases). Germline V gene lookup returns CDR1 LNHNV and CDR2 YYDKDF (reference sequence). The V end was cut by 0 bases, the J end by 0 bases, with 12 bases between. The CDR3 is made up of 18 amino acids. The entire variable domain, with the rest obtained from reference TRBV15 and TRBJ2-6, is as follows: DAMVIQNPRYQVTQFGKPVTLSCSQTLNHNVMYWYQQKSSQAPKLLFHYYDKDFNNEADTPDNFQSRRPNTSFCFLDIRSPGLGDTAMYLCATSRDRGGSSGANVLTFGAGSRLTVL.

The chain has TRBV7-2 and TRBJ1-2; maybe TRBD1 (6 bases). V was trimmed by 6 bases and J by 0 bases, leaving 17 bases between them. Per germline, CDR1 SGHTA and CDR2 FQGNSA. The CDR3 has 16 amino acids. This chain's CDR3 is CASSKAGASPNYGYTF. The CDR3 DNA reads as TGTGCCAGCAGTAAGGCGGGGGCCTCCCCTAACTATGGCTACACCTTC.

This clone was picked up one time. The chain has TRBV10-3 and TRBJ2-3; D is perhaps TRBD1 (6 bases). This CDR3 comprises 15 residues. CDR1 and CDR2 (germline): ENHRY, SYGVKD. Trimming left V 0 bases short and J 6 bases short, with 13 bases between. Here the CDR3 reads CAISESFGQGDTQYF. The CDR3 DNA reads as TGTGCCATCAGTGAGTCGTTTGGGCAGGGGGATACGCAGTATTTT.

J is TRBJ1-3 and V is TRBV7-9; 7 nucleotides line up with TRBD1. The CDR3 contains 17 residues. Germline V gene data show CDR1 as SEHNR and CDR2 as FQNEAQ (reference sequence). Trimming cost V 5 bases and J 3 bases; bases outside gene matches: 13. This CDR3 reads CASSRRRQGEGGNTIYF. The CDR3 nucleotides read TGTGCCAGCAGCAGGAGACGGCAGGGGGAAGGTGGAAACACCATATATTTT.

This clone was observed a single time. The chain has TRBV19 and TRBJ1-5; D is undetermined. Germline V gene data show CDR1 as LNHDA and CDR2 as SQIVND (reference sequence). The length of the CDR3 is 17 residues. V dropped 2 bases and J dropped 4 bases, with 18 bases sitting between them. The CDR3: CASSIPSSGSPNQPQHF. The CDR3 DNA follows: TGTGCCAGTAGTATACCTTCCTCGGGGAGCCCGAATCAGCCCCAGCATTTT.

The chain links TRBV5-4 to TRBJ2-5, with D unresolved. Trimming took off 1 base at V and 3 bases at J, with 10 bases between the two ends. This CDR3 comprises 14 residues. Germline V gene data show CDR1 as SGHNT and CDR2 as YYREEE (reference sequence). As DNA, the CDR3 is TGTGCCAGCAGCTTGCTCGAACTAAAAGAGACCCAGTACTTC. It yields the protein CASSLLELKETQYF.